This T cell receptor beta chain was profiled in a study of blood T cell repertoires in COVID-19. TCRdb keeps only in-frame clones here, not all; method: immunoSEQ multiplex PCR. The sample yields 90,000 to 150,000 clones, approximately 85% seen once. This clonotype was obtained from a human donor in a cohort sampled during active COVID-19. Sequenced material: peripheral blood.

CDR3 residues: CASSTTNRNTEAFF. The CDR3 DNA follows: TGTGCCAGTAGTACTACGAACAGGAACACTGAAGCTTTCTTT. V is TRBV19 and J is TRBJ1-1; no reliable D call. Germline CDR1 is LNHDA and CDR2 is SQIVND (reference sequence). V lost 4 bases and J 1 base, leaving 10 bases between the germline ends. CDR3 length: 14 amino acids.